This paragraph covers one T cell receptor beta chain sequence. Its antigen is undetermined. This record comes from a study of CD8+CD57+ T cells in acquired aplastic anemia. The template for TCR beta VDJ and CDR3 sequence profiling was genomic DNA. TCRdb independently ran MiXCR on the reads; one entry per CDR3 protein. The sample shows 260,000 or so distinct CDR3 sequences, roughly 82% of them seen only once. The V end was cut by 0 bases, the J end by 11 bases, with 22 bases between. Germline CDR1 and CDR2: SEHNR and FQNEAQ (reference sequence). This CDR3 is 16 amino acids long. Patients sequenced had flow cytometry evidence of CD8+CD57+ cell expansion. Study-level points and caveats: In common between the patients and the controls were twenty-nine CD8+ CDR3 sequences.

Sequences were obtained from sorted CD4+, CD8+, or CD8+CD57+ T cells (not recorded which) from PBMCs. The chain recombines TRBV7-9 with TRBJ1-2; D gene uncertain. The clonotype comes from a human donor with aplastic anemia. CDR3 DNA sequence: TGTGCCAGCAGCTTAGCGGGAGGCGCCGTTGCACAGTATTACACCTTC. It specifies CASSLAGGAVAQYYTF.